This T cell receptor beta chain was identified in a study of OX40 agonist ivuxolimab in advanced cancers. As for the study in general: Prior checkpoint blockade (anti-PD-1, anti-PD-L1 or anti-CTLA-4) was permitted; less than 45% had it. Study-wide results and limits: In the 0.1 to 3.0 mg/kg range, CD4+ and CD8+ blood T cells had expanded clonally by week 6. Partial responders dosed at 0.1-3.0 mg/kg displayed clonal expansion ranking among the lowest. Not determined was the antigen specificity of the expanded peripheral T cells.

This CDR3 region has 13 residues. CDR1 and CDR2 (germline): KGHSH, LQKENI. V lost 6 bases and J lost 8, with 11 bases in between. The table came from immunoSEQ multiplex PCR; TCRdb's copy has only in-frame clones and leaves some out. Among roughly 120,000 clones, 80% to 90% were seen once, and the ten largest hold around 0.55%. In regard to this clone: The antigen remains undetermined.

The TCR comes from an adult with an advanced solid tumor such as melanoma, head and neck, liver or kidney cancer. The sample consisted of CD4+ or CD8+ T cells sorted from blood, taken in a trial of the OX40 agonist ivuxolimab. V is TRBV18 and J is TRBJ1-6; no firm D call. The CDR3 nucleotides read TGTGCCAGCTCTCGGGCCAAGGATTCACCCCTCCACTTT. Protein product: CASSRAKDSPLHF.